These T cell receptor beta chains were read from a single sample in a study of follicular helper T cells after annual influenza vaccination. Assay: immunoSEQ multiplex PCR; the TCRdb copy retains only in-frame clones and omits some. Among around 25,000 clones, around 80% were seen once, and the ten largest hold around 1.2%. This specimen consisted of CXCR5+ CD38- circulating T follicular helper cells from blood, obtained on the day of influenza vaccination. Receptor source: an adult who received the influenza vaccine. CDR3s include the opening cysteine and the closing phenylalanine or tryptophan. Fields, in order: CDR3 protein, V gene, D gene, J gene. The D gene is left open where the match is weak.

CDR3 protein: CSASDRVTDTQYF
V gene: TRBV29-1
D gene: TRBD1
J gene: TRBJ2-3

CDR3 protein: CASNQDRNYEQYF
V gene: TRBV4-2
D gene: -
J gene: -

CDR3 protein: CATRPGGDTQYF
V gene: TRBV2
D gene: TRBD2
J gene: TRBJ2-3

CDR3 protein: CASSFSGQGNYGYTF
V gene: TRBV5-4
D gene: TRBD1
J gene: TRBJ1-2

CDR3 protein: CASSMGTSGSTGELFF
V gene: TRBV5-4
D gene: TRBD2
J gene: TRBJ2-2

CDR3 protein: CASQVGTALKENQPQHF
V gene: TRBV19
D gene: TRBD1
J gene: TRBJ1-5

CDR3 protein: CASKGLTGNTEAFF
V gene: TRBV5-1
D gene: -
J gene: TRBJ1-1

CDR3 protein: CASSKTGGGTGGGYGYTF
V gene: TRBV7-9
D gene: TRBD1
J gene: TRBJ1-2

CDR3 protein: CASSQARQDEQFF
V gene: TRBV14
D gene: -
J gene: TRBJ2-1

CDR3 protein: CASSQELQPHYEQYF
V gene: TRBV4-1
D gene: -
J gene: TRBJ2-7

CDR3 protein: CASSLQGLRPTTGELFF
V gene: TRBV19
D gene: TRBD1
J gene: TRBJ2-2

CDR3 protein: CASSVEGGTGRSPLHF
V gene: TRBV9
D gene: TRBD1
J gene: TRBJ1-6

CDR3 protein: CSARRDRELFF
V gene: TRBV20-1
D gene: -
J gene: TRBJ2-2

CDR3 protein: CASGNRGRTEAFF
V gene: TRBV6-1
D gene: TRBD1
J gene: TRBJ1-1

CDR3 protein: CASSRDRVEQYF
V gene: TRBV18
D gene: TRBD1
J gene: TRBJ2-7

CDR3 protein: CASSYRTGTGYTF
V gene: TRBV6-5
D gene: TRBD1
J gene: TRBJ1-2

CDR3 protein: CASSSLTGGGTEAFF
V gene: TRBV5-1
D gene: TRBD1
J gene: TRBJ1-1

CDR3 protein: CASSPFAGGVADTQYF
V gene: TRBV5-6
D gene: TRBD2
J gene: TRBJ2-3

CDR3 protein: CASSLKAEQYF
V gene: TRBV5-8
D gene: -
J gene: TRBJ2-7

CDR3 protein: CASSLADRGNSPLHF
V gene: TRBV6-1
D gene: TRBD1
J gene: TRBJ1-6

CDR3 protein: CASSFVGQPQHF
V gene: TRBV7-9
D gene: -
J gene: TRBJ1-5

CDR3 protein: CASSPVLVAGEETQYF
V gene: TRBV5-6
D gene: TRBD2
J gene: TRBJ2-5

CDR3 protein: CASSLEQTAYNEQFF
V gene: TRBV5-6
D gene: -
J gene: TRBJ2-1

CDR3 protein: CASSSKDSPGSPLHF
V gene: TRBV7-9
D gene: -
J gene: TRBJ1-6

CDR3 protein: CACFRTDTQYF
V gene: TRBV30
D gene: -
J gene: TRBJ2-3

CDR3 protein: CASSPGQGKAPGELFF
V gene: TRBV5-1
D gene: TRBD1
J gene: TRBJ2-2

CDR3 protein: CASSIPGDSRGYTF
V gene: TRBV19
D gene: -
J gene: TRBJ1-2

CDR3 protein: CASSRSQGNTDTQYF
V gene: TRBV18
D gene: -
J gene: TRBJ2-3

CDR3 protein: CASSLWRGTQYF
V gene: TRBV28
D gene: -
J gene: TRBJ2-5

CDR3 protein: CASNTLQGRFYGYTF
V gene: TRBV6-5
D gene: TRBD1
J gene: TRBJ1-2

CDR3 protein: CASSSGTVYEQYF
V gene: TRBV19
D gene: TRBD1
J gene: TRBJ2-7

CDR3 protein: CASSLDPVNEKLFF
V gene: TRBV7-9
D gene: -
J gene: TRBJ1-4

CDR3 protein: CASSPDRGNEQFF
V gene: TRBV18
D gene: -
J gene: TRBJ2-1

CDR3 protein: CASSVGGGAFVETQYF
V gene: TRBV9
D gene: TRBD2
J gene: TRBJ2-5

CDR3 protein: CASSFASPNSPLHF
V gene: TRBV5-4
D gene: -
J gene: TRBJ1-6

CDR3 protein: CASRPGTGARYEQYF
V gene: TRBV4-1
D gene: TRBD1
J gene: TRBJ2-7

CDR3 protein: CASRYLGQGARGYTF
V gene: TRBV5-4
D gene: TRBD1
J gene: TRBJ1-2

CDR3 protein: CASSERRGRTGANVLTF
V gene: TRBV10-2
D gene: -
J gene: TRBJ2-6

CDR3 protein: CASSDRGLNYGYTF
V gene: TRBV6-4
D gene: -
J gene: TRBJ1-2

CDR3 protein: CASSIGQGGAKNIQYF
V gene: TRBV5-4
D gene: TRBD1
J gene: TRBJ2-4

CDR3 protein: CASSLAGTSVQYF
V gene: TRBV7-6
D gene: -
J gene: TRBJ2-5

CDR3 protein: CASSLEQSYEQYF
V gene: TRBV7-2
D gene: -
J gene: -

CDR3 protein: CASSLATGTGGSIQYF
V gene: TRBV7-2
D gene: TRBD1
J gene: TRBJ2-4